The 24 T cell receptor beta chains below come from one sample, sequenced in a study of tumor-infiltrating lymphocytes in primary liver carcinoma. Making TCR beta cDNA involved around 500 ng total RNA and a constant-region primer. ARM-PCR, slightly modified, supplied the TCR beta libraries through three nested multiplex PCR rounds. A C-beta reverse primer and TRBV1-TRBV30 forward primers served in each of the first two PCR rounds, at approximately 10 cycles apiece. A single record per CDR3 protein comes from TCRdb applying MiXCR to the multiplex PCR reads. The data contain 25,000 to 35,000 distinct CDR3 sequences, approximately 76% of them singletons. From roughly 20-30 mg of unsorted bulk tissue, DNA and RNA were co-extracted together. Material: liver tumor tissue from sampling region 3. As for subset: tumor region T3, left-lateral pole. The receptors were sampled from a woman aged 25 to 39 with primary liver carcinoma and hepatitis B virus infection.

In the case of this clonotype: Its ends do not fully match the called genes, so a read error is possible. The chain carries TRBV11-2 and TRBJ2-7, with TRBD2 matching 11 bases. Per germline, CDR1 SGHAT and CDR2 FQNNGV. The CDR3 length is 14 residues. In DNA form, the CDR3 reads TGTACCAGCAGCTTACTAGCGGGAGAGGGCGAGCAGTACTTC. The encoded protein is CTSSLLAGEGEQYF.

About this clonotype itself: One end of the junction is discordant with germline, which a read error may explain. CDR3 sequence reads: CASSQNVAGAREEQLF. CDR3 sequence (DNA): TGTGCCAGCAGCCAAAACGTAGCGGGAGCCAGAGAAGAGCAGCTCTTC. This sequence joins TRBV4-3 and TRBJ2-1, with TRBD2 matching over 9 bases. In germline, CDR1 is LGHNA, CDR2 YSLEER. CDR3 length equals 16 residues.

This clonotype was found many times. The chain joins TRBV11-2 to TRBJ2-3; TRBD2 matches 12 bases. Unmatched junction bases numbered 4, after V lost 3 bases and J lost 6 bases. Germline lookup yields CDR1 SGHAT and CDR2 FQNNGV. The CDR3 sequence is 15 residues long. In nucleotides, the CDR3 is TGTGCCAGCAGCTTCACGACTAGCGGGAGTGATACGCAGTATTTT. Residues: CASSFTTSGSDTQYF.

This chain uses TRBV2 with TRBJ2-1, with D unclear. Germline V gene data show CDR1 as SNHLY and CDR2 as FYNNEI. V shed 7 bases and J shed 11 bases, with 15 bases lying between them. CDR3 length: 12 amino acids. CDR3 sequence reads: CASNQLVGKQFF. CDR3 bases: TGTGCCAGCAATCAGTTAGTGGGAAAGCAGTTCTTC.

V usage is TRBV28 and J usage is TRBJ2-1, with D possibly being TRBD2 (6 bases). V lost 7 bases, J lost 7 bases, and 17 bases lay in between. Germline CDR1 reads MDHEN; CDR2 reads SYDVKM. CDR3 size: 14 residues. The CDR3 reads CASNRVRGLNEQFF. CDR3 nucleotides: TGTGCCAGCAATCGCGTCCGGGGGTTAAATGAGCAGTTCTTC.

About this clonotype itself: Without the conserved terminal phenylalanine or tryptophan, this CDR3 likely stems from a read error. The V and J genes are TRBV6-5 and TRBJ2-1; D remains ambiguous. Trimming cost V 7 bases and J 8 bases, with 12 bases left between them. This CDR3 is 12 amino acids long. CDR1 and CDR2 (germline): MNHEY, SVGAGI. DNA for the CDR3: TGTGCCAGCAATCCCCGTAGCCATGAGCAGTTCCTC. Translating it yields CASNPRSHEQFL.

As concerns this clonotype: The conserved closing phenylalanine or tryptophan is absent in this CDR3, likely reflecting a read error. The chain recombines TRBV11-2 with TRBJ1-6; unclear D gene. V lost 5 bases and J 3 bases, leaving 14 bases between the germline ends. This CDR3 is 16 amino acids long. The V gene's germline CDR1 is SGHAT and CDR2 FQNNGV. The CDR3 DNA reads as TGTGCCAGCAGCGTTGATCGGAACCACTATAATTCACCCCTCCACATT. This gives the protein CASSVDRNHYNSPLHI.

The chain uses TRBV28 and TRBJ1-2, with a possible D match to TRBD1 (6 bases). V was clipped by 1 base and J by 9 bases, with 15 bases between them. This CDR3 is 14 amino acids long. CDR1 and CDR2 from the germline V gene are MDHEN and SYDVKM. Here the CDR3 reads CASSLSVQGSCYTF. DNA for the CDR3: TGTGCCAGCAGTTTATCGGTACAGGGATCTTGCTACACCTTC.

As to this clonotype: One junction end disagrees with the germline gene, perhaps due to a read error. The chain's CDR3 is CTSKSTAVGGSYNEQFF. As DNA, the CDR3 is TGTACCAGTAAATCGACCGCGGTAGGGGGCTCCTACAATGAGCAGTTCTTC. The gene calls are TRBV12-3 or TRBV12-4 and TRBJ2-1, with a weak D call TRBD1 (6 bases). CDR3 length: 17 amino acids.

This clonotype was counted at least ten times. Germline is not matched at one junction end, which may reflect a read error. J is TRBJ2-1 and V is TRBV11-2, with D maybe TRBD2 (7 bases). This CDR3 is 18 amino acids long. In germline, CDR1 is SGHAT, CDR2 FQNNGV. The CDR3 DNA follows: TGTGCCAGCAGCGCGGGGCTCGCAGGGGACTATATGGCCGATGAGCAGCTCTTC. This codes for CASSAGLAGDYMADEQLF.

Concerning this clonotype itself: A much larger clone lies one base from this, so it may be a read error. The genes are TRBV7-8 and TRBJ2-7; 7 nucleotides match TRBD2. Per the germline V gene, CDR1 is SGHVS and CDR2 is FQNEAQ. The CDR3 runs 15 residues. V lost 7 bases and J lost 1; bases outside the gene matches: 10. For the CDR3, the DNA is TGTGCCAGCAATCCTACTGGGCGGGGGTCCTACGAGCAGTACTTC. Residues: CASNPTGRGSYEQYF.

Turning to this clonotype: A read error may be the cause here, since a much bigger clone is one base away. This chain joins TRBV12-3 or TRBV12-4 and TRBJ2-7; 9 bases map to TRBD2. The V gene end was trimmed by 3 bases and the J gene end by 4 bases; junction bases not matched to a gene: 16. The CDR3 consists of 18 residues. This chain's CDR3 is CASSFGRTSVRVSYEQYF. In DNA form, the CDR3 reads TGTGCCAGCAGTTTCGGAAGGACTAGCGTGAGGGTTTCATACGAGCAGTACTTC.

In the case of this clonotype: At one end, the junction sequence differs from germline, possibly due to a read error. The rearrangement links TRBV6-6 to TRBJ2-3; D uncertain. The CDR3 is made up of 17 amino acids. Germline V lookup: CDR1 MNHNY, CDR2 SVGAGI (reference sequence). In DNA, the CDR3 is TGTGACAGCAGTTACCAGAAAGGACCTCGACGCACAGATACGCAGTATTTT. It specifies CDSSYQKGPRRTDTQYF.

On this clonotype itself: A read error is likely, as this CDR3 ends without the conserved phenylalanine or tryptophan. No DNA is shown, since the ends of the CDR3 on it are uncertain; the CDR3 is the one TCRdb lists. The chain recombines TRBV5-4 with TRBJ2-5; the table's D call TRBD2 went unverified against the DNA. CDR1 is SGHNT, CDR2 YYREEE, per germline (reference sequence). The CDR3 length is 15 residues, termini included. The CDR3 reads CASSLGTSEQETQHS.

With regard to this clonotype: A read error may produce the germline difference seen at one junction end. The CDR3 spells CASRQDRWTGREQWF. The CDR3 nucleotides are TGCGCCAGCAGGCAAGATCGATGGACAGGGCGGGAGCAGTGGTTC. V and J are TRBV4-3 and TRBJ2-7; maybe TRBD1 (8 bases). This CDR3 has 15 amino acids. CDR1 and CDR2 from the germline V gene are LGHNA and YSLEER.

This clonotype was detected a few times. No conserved phenylalanine or tryptophan is present at the end of the CDR3, so a read error is the likely explanation. The V and J genes are TRBV18 and TRBJ2-3, with a tentative D call TRBD2 (5 bases). The CDR3 spans 14 residues. CDR1 and CDR2 (germline): KGHSH, LQKENI. This CDR3 is CVSSLPGVTDTQYS. CDR3 DNA sequence: TGTGTCAGCTCACTCCCCGGGGTCACAGATACGCAGTATTCT.

For this clonotype: The conserved phenylalanine or tryptophan is not found at the CDR3 terminus, so this likely reflects a read error. It is unclear where the CDR3 begins or ends on the DNA, so no DNA is shown, and the CDR3 is as TCRdb lists it. This rearrangement joins TRBV11-2 to TRBJ2-3; the table's D call TRBD2 went unverified against the DNA. Germline values: CDR1 SGHAT, CDR2 FQNNGV. 15 amino acids form the CDR3, both terminal residues included. CDR3 protein: CASSPGLAGPDTQCL.

This clonotype appeared many times. The CDR3 here is CASSGDRGVAEAFF. CDR3 sequence (DNA): TGTGCCAGCAGTGGGGACAGGGGGGTCGCTGAAGCTTTCTTT. This chain links TRBV28 with TRBJ1-1, with TRBD1 matching 11 bases. V lost 5 bases and J lost 6; bases outside the gene matches: 5. Germline CDR1 is MDHEN and CDR2 is SYDVKM. The CDR3 is 14 residues long.

A note on this clonotype: One end of the junction is discordant with germline, which a read error may explain. The chain employs TRBV5-4 and TRBJ2-1, with no clear D. There are 15 residues in the CDR3. Germline V lookup: CDR1 SGHNT, CDR2 YYREEE (reference sequence). The CDR3 loop reads CASSWDASSYNEQFF. The DNA for the CDR3 is TGTGCCAGCAGCTGGGATGCCAGCAGCTACAATGAGCAGTTCTTT.

Regarding this clonotype: This CDR3 is missing its conserved last phenylalanine or tryptophan, likely due to a read error. No DNA is shown, since the ends of the CDR3 on it are uncertain; the CDR3 is the one TCRdb lists. The chain is built from TRBV11-2 and TRBJ1-2; the table's D call of TRBD1 was not tested on the DNA. The V gene's germline CDR1 is SGHAT and CDR2 FQNNGV. A total of 13 residues make up the CDR3, ends included. This CDR3 is CATTQGGGGGYIL.

With regard to this clonotype: Without the conserved terminal phenylalanine or tryptophan, this CDR3 likely stems from a read error. The limits of the CDR3 on the DNA are not certain, so only TCRdb's listed CDR3 is given. This chain's CDR3 is CASSINFGTSNQPQLC. This chain joins TRBV11-2 and TRBJ1-5; the DNA was not compared with TRBD1, the D call given in the table. Germline-derived CDR1 and CDR2 are SGHAT and FQNNGV. The CDR3 totals 16 residues, both ends included.

Remarks on this clonotype: No conserved phenylalanine or tryptophan is present at the end of the CDR3, so a read error is the likely explanation. The genes are TRBV6-5 and TRBJ2-5; tentatively, D is TRBD2 (7 bases). This CDR3 spans 13 amino acids. CDR1 MNHEY and CDR2 SVGAGI come from the germline V gene. CDR3 nucleotides: TGTGCCAACAGTACCGACGGGGGGCTGACCCAGTACCTC. Protein: CANSTDGGLTQYL.

This clonotype has ten or more counts. This sequence joins TRBV11-2 and TRBJ1-1, with 11 positions matching TRBD1. V dropped 4 bases and J dropped 11; count of bases not matched to a gene: 9. Germline V gives CDR1 SGHAT, CDR2 FQNNGV. The CDR3 consists of 14 residues. CDR3 amino acids: CASSSGQGAYGAFF. The CDR3 DNA sequence: TGTGCCAGCAGCTCCGGACAGGGGGCTTACGGCGCTTTCTTT.

This clonotype was found many times. The chain links TRBV12-3 or TRBV12-4 to TRBJ2-1; TRBD1 matches 8 bases. CDR3 length: 15 amino acids. With V trimmed by 6 bases and J by 3 bases, 7 bases remained unmatched. The CDR3 protein is CASSLTGANYNEQFF. The CDR3 nucleotides read TGTGCCAGCAGCTTGACAGGGGCCAACTACAATGAGCAGTTCTTC.